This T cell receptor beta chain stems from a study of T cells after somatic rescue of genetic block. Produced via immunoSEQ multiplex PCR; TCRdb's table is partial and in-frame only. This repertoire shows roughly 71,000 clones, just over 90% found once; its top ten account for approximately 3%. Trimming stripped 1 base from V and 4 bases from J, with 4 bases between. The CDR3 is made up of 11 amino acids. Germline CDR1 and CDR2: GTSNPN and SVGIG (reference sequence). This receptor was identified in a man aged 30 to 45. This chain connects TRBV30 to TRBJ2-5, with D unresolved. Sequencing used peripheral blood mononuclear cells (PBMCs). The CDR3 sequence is CAWSAGETQYF. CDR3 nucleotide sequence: TGTGCCTGGAGTGCTGGAGAGACCCAGTACTTC. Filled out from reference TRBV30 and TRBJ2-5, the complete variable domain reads SQTIHQWPATLVQPVGSPLSLECTVEGTSNPNLYWYRQAAGRGLQLLFYSVGIGQISSEVPQNLSASRPQDRQFILSSKKLLLSDSGFYLCAWSAGETQYFGPGTRLLVL.